A single sample is the source of the 11 T cell receptor beta chains below, sequenced in a study of cytomegalovirus exposure and HLA in healthy donors (dated by TCRdb to 2016 to 2017). The library was obtained by the immunoSEQ multiplex PCR assay. This immuneACCESS table, as held by TCRdb, lists in-frame sequences with V and J called but not all clones. Of the missing ones, under half trace to an unresolved V gene in checked studies; the others have no known cause. This sample has about 79,000 clones in its table, and over 85% of those were observed once. The ten top clones hold approximately 4% of the sample. The sequencing input was PBMCs. These receptors all come from a woman in her 30s in good health and CMV-seronegative.

This chain links TRBV5-1 with TRBJ1-1; 8 bases fit TRBD1. Trimming removed 0 bases from V and 0 bases from J; junction bases left unmatched: 4. Germline CDR1 and CDR2: SGHRS and YFSETQ. The CDR3 covers 16 residues. CDR3 residues: CASSLGSGGVNTEAFF. The CDR3 DNA sequence: TGCGCCAGCAGCTTGGGATCAGGGGGCGTGAACACTGAAGCTTTCTTT.

This clone was seen more than once but under ten times. The chain links TRBV30 to TRBJ2-7; tentatively, D is TRBD2 (6 bases). CDR1 GTSNPN and CDR2 SVGIG come from the germline V gene (reference sequence). The length of the CDR3 is 11 residues. The V and J ends lost 2 bases and 5 bases respectively, with 7 bases between them. CDR3 protein: CAWSWGDEQYF. The CDR3 bases are TGTGCCTGGAGTTGGGGGGACGAGCAGTACTTC.

J is TRBJ2-3 and V is TRBV6-5, with 7 nucleotides matching TRBD2. The CDR3 covers 14 residues. Per the germline V gene, CDR1 is MNHEY and CDR2 is SVGAGI. Trimming cost V 6 bases and J 1 base; bases outside gene matches: 4. CDR3 region: CASRREYGTDTQYF. The CDR3 DNA is TGTGCCAGCAGGCGGGAGTATGGCACAGATACGCAGTATTTT.

This clone has a single count. The rearrangement links TRBV7-2 to TRBJ2-5, with TRBD1 as a possible D gene (5 bases). Germline V lookup: CDR1 SGHTA, CDR2 FQGNSA. This CDR3 is built from 14 residues. Trimming took off 0 bases at V and 5 bases at J, with 10 bases between the two ends. DNA of the CDR3: TGTGCCAGCAGCTTAGCCAGGGCGAGGGAGACCCAGTACTTC. As protein: CASSLARARETQYF.

The chain is built from TRBV5-1 and TRBJ1-1, with D perhaps matching TRBD1 (5 bases). This CDR3 spans 16 amino acids. Deletions cut 5 bases from V and 4 bases from J, with 21 bases between. CDR1 is SGHRS and CDR2 is YFSETQ in the germline V gene. This CDR3 is CASSPRIQDDVTEAFF. The CDR3 nucleotides read TGCGCCAGCAGTCCGAGAATACAGGATGATGTCACTGAAGCTTTCTTT. Combining the CDR3 with reference TRBV5-1 and TRBJ1-1 gives the whole variable domain KAGVTQTPRYLIKTRGQQVTLSCSPISGHRSVSWYQQTPGQGLQFLFEYFSETQRNKGNFPGRFSGRQFSNSRSEMNVSTLELGDSALYLCASSPRIQDDVTEAFFGQGTRLTVV.

The V gene is TRBV27, the J gene TRBJ1-1, with unresolved D. The CDR3 consists of 13 residues. V was clipped by 3 bases and J by 5 bases, with 10 bases between them. Germline loops: CDR1 MNHEY, CDR2 SMNVEV (reference sequence). Written as DNA, the CDR3 is TGTGCCAGCAGTTTCTGGAGGGATACTGAAGCTTTCTTT. Translation gives CASSFWRDTEAFF.

The V gene is TRBV4-1, the J gene TRBJ1-1, with D unresolved. The CDR3 extends over 16 amino acids. V lost 0 bases and J 1 base, leaving 12 bases between the germline ends. Germline loops: CDR1 MGHRA, CDR2 YSYEKL. CDR3 sequence: CASSQEPGSANTEAFF. CDR3 bases: TGCGCCAGCAGCCAAGAGCCGGGGTCAGCGAACACTGAAGCTTTCTTT.

V gene TRBV28 combines with J gene TRBJ2-3, with unresolved D. Between the trimmed V and J ends, which lost 8 bases and 0 bases, there was a span of 12 bases. The CDR3 loop spans 14 amino acids. Germline V gene lookup returns CDR1 MDHEN and CDR2 SYDVKM. The CDR3 region has the DNA TGTGCCAGCCGAGGCCGACCTAGCACAGATACGCAGTATTTT. As protein: CASRGRPSTDTQYF.

The rearrangement links TRBV5-4 to TRBJ2-3; D remains ambiguous. Germline V gene data show CDR1 as SGHNT and CDR2 as YYREEE (reference sequence). V lost 3 bases and J lost 1, with 12 bases in between. The CDR3 covers 15 residues. The CDR3 sequence is CASSYPGSGTDTQYF. In nucleotides, the CDR3 is TGTGCCAGCAGCTACCCCGGGTCCGGCACAGATACGCAGTATTTT.

The gene calls are TRBV27 and TRBJ1-5; 9 bases are a match to TRBD1. The CDR3 extends over 16 amino acids. Germline-derived CDR1 and CDR2 are MNHEY and SMNVEV (reference sequence). With 5 bases clipped from V and 4 bases from J, the junction kept 9 bases outside the gene matches. This CDR3 reads CASSGTGQGKNQPQHF. CDR3 coding DNA: TGTGCCAGCAGTGGGACGGGACAGGGAAAGAATCAGCCCCAGCATTTT.

The chain employs TRBV23-1 and TRBJ2-4; the match to TRBD2 covers 7 bases. TRBV23-1 is placed among ORFs of uncertain function. CDR3 length equals 19 residues. V was pared by 0 bases and J by 2 bases, with 13 bases of the junction left unmatched. The CDR3 sequence is CASSQSVARGNRSKNIQYF. CDR3 coding DNA: TGCGCCAGCAGTCAATCGGTGGCGCGGGGGAATAGGTCCAAAAACATTCAGTACTTC.